This passage covers 21 T cell receptor beta chains from one sample sequenced in a study of blood T cells in healthy people across ages (dated by TCRdb to the mid-2010s). Libraries were prepared through 5' RACE. Sequenced using an Illumina HiSeq 2500. A second PCR of roughly 6 to 11 cycles was run with a J-beta primer mix and a sample-barcoded 5' primer. Through fastp at Q25 and MiXCR, TCRdb rebuilt clones from the public reads, retaining in-frame beta chains. For every CDR3 protein sequence, its rows merge into one entry that carries the most common genes and DNA. Counted in this sample were roughly 1.6 million distinct CDR3 sequences; about 31% of them appeared once. The ten largest clones capture about 11% of the sample. The specimen was blood. The receptors here all came from a young woman in good health.

This chain links TRBV30 with TRBJ2-7, with D possibly matching TRBD1 (6 bases). V was shortened by 6 bases and J by 4 bases, with 19 bases between the two germline ends. CDR1 GTSNPN and CDR2 SVGIG come from the germline V gene (reference sequence). This CDR3 has 14 residues. The CDR3 region has the DNA TGTGCCTGCAACGTGGGGGCCCTCGCTTACGAGCAGTACTTC. The encoded protein is CACNVGALAYEQYF.

J is TRBJ2-1 and V is TRBV20-1; 8 bases are shared with TRBD2. CDR1 and CDR2 (germline): DFQATT, SNEGSKA (reference sequence). V lost 5 bases, J lost 5 bases, and 8 bases stayed unmatched. The CDR3 consists of 14 residues. The CDR3 here is CSALKRESHNEQFF. In nucleotides, the CDR3 is TGCAGTGCTTTGAAGCGGGAGAGCCACAATGAGCAGTTCTTC.

This clonotype was counted between two and nine times. A junction end diverges from the germline sequence, so it may reflect a read error. J is TRBJ2-7 and V is TRBV12-3 or TRBV12-4, with TRBD1 matching 8 bases. The CDR3 loop spans 13 amino acids. CDR3 DNA sequence: TGTGTCAGCAGCCACGACAGGGGCTACGAGCAGTACTTC. Its translation is CVSSHDRGYEQYF.

Regarding this clonotype: With a much larger clone just one base away, this may be a read error. The genes are TRBV20-1 and TRBJ2-3; 9 positions match TRBD2. Germline trimming cut 5 bases from V and 1 base from J; bases unmatched to any gene: 16. This CDR3 contains 18 residues. Germline CDR1 reads DFQATT; CDR2 reads SNEGSKA (reference sequence). CDR3 sequence: CSAVDVASGALGTDTQYF. The CDR3 nucleotides read TGCAGTGCTGTAGATGTGGCTAGCGGGGCCCTTGGCACAGATACGCAGTATTTT.

J is TRBJ2-5 and V is TRBV7-8; 16 bases match TRBD2. Germline V gene lookup returns CDR1 SGHVS and CDR2 FQNEAQ. This CDR3 is built from 17 residues. The ends lost 4 bases at V and 2 bases at J; junction bases unmatched: 4. CDR3 protein: CASSWRGLAGGQETQYF. The CDR3 nucleotides read TGTGCCAGCAGCTGGAGGGGACTAGCGGGGGGGCAAGAGACCCAGTACTTC. Combining the CDR3 with reference TRBV7-8 and TRBJ2-5 gives the whole variable domain GAGVSQSPRYKVAKRGQDVALRCDPISGHVSLFWYQQALGQGPEFLTYFQNEAQLDKSGLPSDRFFAERPEGSVSTLKIQRTQQEDSAVYLCASSWRGLAGGQETQYFGPGTRLLVL.

The genes are TRBV9 and TRBJ1-2; no clear D gene. The germline V gene encodes CDR1 SGDLS and CDR2 YYNGEE. This CDR3 is 12 amino acids long. Trimming cost V 5 bases and J 9 bases, with 14 bases left between them. The CDR3 nucleotides read TGTGCCAGCAGGGGTGAGGGAAATAGCTACACCTTC. Amino acid sequence: CASRGEGNSYTF.

Turning to this clonotype: The CDR3 carries no conserved terminal phenylalanine or tryptophan, so it likely arises from a read error. The DNA is left out, because the CDR3 cannot be placed on it with certainty; the CDR3 is given as TCRdb lists it. The CDR3 loop is CASSPDRDYGHTV. V is TRBV4-1 and J is TRBJ1-2; the D call TRBD1 from the table was never checked on the DNA. The CDR3 is 13 amino acids long, termini counted. Germline lookup yields CDR1 MGHRA and CDR2 YSYEKL.

This clonotype was seen a handful of times. V usage is TRBV30 and J usage is TRBJ2-5; TRBD1 is a possible D gene (6 bases). The CDR3 totals 12 residues. Germline V gene data show CDR1 as GTSNPN and CDR2 as SVGIG (reference sequence). Deletions cut 2 bases from V and 13 bases from J, with 17 bases between. This chain's CDR3 is CAWSMVATGLYF. The CDR3, as DNA: TGTGCCTGGAGTATGGTTGCAACAGGGCTGTACTTC.

J is TRBJ2-3 and V is TRBV9; weak D call: TRBD2 (6 bases). CDR1 and CDR2 (germline): SGDLS, YYNGEE. Trimming stripped 0 bases from V and 2 bases from J, with 13 bases between. The CDR3 has 16 amino acids. Written as DNA, the CDR3 is TGTGCCAGCAGCGTAGAGGAGGGCTGGATCACAGATACGCAGTATTTT. Its translation is CASSVEEGWITDTQYF.

This clonotype was observed a few times. The chain joins TRBV30 to TRBJ2-5; D possibly corresponds to TRBD1 (7 bases). The CDR3 runs to 16 residues. V shed 4 bases and J shed 2 bases, with 20 bases lying between them. Germline-derived CDR1 and CDR2 are GTSNPN and SVGIG (reference sequence). This CDR3 reads CAWKDPRRGPQETQYF. The CDR3 bases are TGTGCCTGGAAGGACCCTCGGAGGGGGCCACAAGAGACCCAGTACTTC.

CDR3 residues: CASSLGNSPETGELFF. Here the CDR3 DNA reads TGCGCCAGCAGCCTAGGGAACTCGCCGGAAACCGGGGAGCTGTTTTTT. The chain joins TRBV4-1 to TRBJ2-2; D is undetermined. The CDR3 loop spans 16 amino acids. V was clipped by 4 bases and J by 5 bases, with 17 bases between them. The germline V gene has CDR1 MGHRA and CDR2 YSYEKL.

This clonotype appeared a few times. The gene calls are TRBV27 and TRBJ2-5; 11 bases agree with TRBD2. Trimming removed 7 bases from V and 3 bases from J; junction bases left unmatched: 7. CDR3 length equals 15 residues. Germline lookup yields CDR1 MNHEY and CDR2 SMNVEV (reference sequence). The CDR3 region is CASTTVAGGEETQYF. The CDR3 nucleotides read TGTGCCAGCACCACTGTAGCGGGAGGGGAAGAGACCCAGTACTTC.

This rearrangement joins TRBV10-3 to TRBJ2-3; 9 nucleotides match TRBD2. The germline gives CDR1 ENHRY, CDR2 SYGVKD. With 4 bases clipped from V and 2 bases from J, the junction kept 4 bases outside the gene matches. The CDR3 sequence is 15 residues long. CDR3: CAISGLAGPTDTQYF. Here the CDR3 DNA reads TGTGCCATCAGTGGGCTAGCGGGGCCCACAGATACGCAGTATTTT.

There are a few counts of this clonotype. V gene TRBV7-9 combines with J gene TRBJ2-6; maybe TRBD2 (6 bases). V lost 3 bases to trimming and J lost 1 base, with 16 bases between them. Germline V gene data show CDR1 as SEHNR and CDR2 as FQNEAQ (reference sequence). The CDR3 runs 18 residues. CDR3 sequence (DNA): TGTGCCAGCAGCTTCCCTCGCGGGGTGGGATCTGGGGCCAACGTCCTGACTTTC. Translating gives CASSFPRGVGSGANVLTF.

In this sample, this clonotype turned up a few times. The chain employs TRBV6-1 and TRBJ2-3, with 7 bases that match TRBD2. The length of the CDR3 is 14 residues. V lost 1 base to trimming and J lost 4 bases; unmatched junction nucleotides: 2. The V gene's germline CDR1 is MNHNS and CDR2 SASEGT. CDR3 protein: CASSEVGGADTQYF. CDR3 DNA: TGTGCCAGCAGTGAAGTGGGAGGGGCAGATACGCAGTATTTT.

The V gene is TRBV3-1, the J gene TRBJ1-2; possibly TRBD1 for D (5 bases). Germline V gene sequence: CDR1 LGHDT, CDR2 YNNKEL (reference sequence). The CDR3 spans 15 residues. The germline V and J ends were trimmed by 4 bases and 4 bases, with 16 bases remaining between them. CDR3 coding DNA: TGTGCCAGCAGCCGGGAGGTAGGGGCAGGCTATGGCTACACCTTC. Protein sequence: CASSREVGAGYGYTF.

V is TRBV12-3 or TRBV12-4 and J is TRBJ2-1; D perhaps matches TRBD1 (5 bases). With 5 bases removed from V and 6 bases from J, the gap between germline ends came to 17 bases. There are 15 residues in the CDR3. CDR3 coding DNA: TGTGCCAGCAGTACCCGGACAAATCTTCTCAATGAGCAGTTCTTC. This gives the protein CASSTRTNLLNEQFF.

The chain has TRBV25-1 and TRBJ1-2; 11 nucleotides align to TRBD1. Germline V gene data show CDR1 as MGHDK and CDR2 as SYGVNS. This CDR3 has 16 amino acids. The V segment lost 5 bases and the J segment 7 bases; nucleotides outside the gene matches: 12. This CDR3 is CASSKSGTGGRSGYTF. CDR3 DNA: TGTGCCAGCAGTAAATCGGGGACAGGGGGGCGTTCTGGCTACACCTTC.

CDR3 region: CASNKKPGARETQYF. The CDR3, as DNA: TGTGCCAGCAATAAGAAACCGGGAGCAAGAGAGACCCAGTACTTC. This rearrangement joins TRBV28 to TRBJ2-5; D is perhaps TRBD2 (6 bases). Trimming took 7 bases from V and 4 from J, leaving 19 bases between them. Germline assignment: CDR1 MDHEN and CDR2 SYDVKM. The CDR3 spans 15 residues.

In this sample, this clonotype turned up a few times. The chain is built from TRBV20-1 and TRBJ2-1; a weak D match, TRBD1 (5 bases). Germline-derived CDR1 and CDR2 are DFQATT and SNEGSKA (reference sequence). Trimming left V 6 bases short and J 0 bases short, with 18 bases between. This CDR3 spans 16 amino acids. CDR3 DNA: TGCAGTGCCGCCAGTAGGGGCTGGAGCTCCTACAATGAGCAGTTCTTC. It encodes CSAASRGWSSYNEQFF.

This chain links TRBV7-9 with TRBJ2-6; D gene uncertain. V lost 5 bases and J 2 bases, leaving 16 bases between the germline ends. Germline CDR1 is SEHNR and CDR2 is FQNEAQ (reference sequence). CDR3 length equals 17 residues. The CDR3 region is CASSRGRVPPGANVLTF. The CDR3 DNA sequence: TGTGCCAGCAGCCGTGGAAGGGTCCCTCCTGGGGCCAACGTCCTGACTTTC.